The 5 T cell receptor beta chains reported below all come from one sample, sequenced in a study of tumor-infiltrating lymphocytes in primary liver carcinoma (TCRdb year 2017). Total RNA and DNA were co-extracted without cell sorting from about 19-30 mg of bulk tissue using the AllPrep DNA/RNA mini kit. The sequencing machine was an Illumina HiSeq 2500. Starting from roughly 500 ng total RNA, TCRbeta-specific cDNA was produced by reverse transcription with a constant-region primer and ProtoScript II reverse transcriptase. Three nested multiplex PCR rounds, following a slightly modified ARM-PCR procedure, were used to build the TCRbeta libraries. Each of the first two PCR rounds ran for around 9 cycles and used multiplex TRBV1-TRBV30 forward primers together with a Cbeta reverse primer. TCRdb reran the public reads through fastp at Q25 and MiXCR, keeping productive beta chains. Every CDR3 protein is listed once, alongside the most common genes and DNA of its rows. The sample yields approximately 73,000 distinct CDR3 sequences; 65% to 75% were counted once. Roughly an eighth of the sample goes to the ten largest clones.

Sequences were obtained from liver tumor tissue from sampling region 4. According to the study, the label for this sample's cell subset or site signals: tumor region T4, right-lateral pole. These receptors all come from a woman aged 60-75 years with primary liver carcinoma and hepatitis B virus infection.

The table lists this clonotype with many counts. The gene calls are TRBV6-5 and TRBJ2-2, with 7 nucleotides matching TRBD2. The CDR3 consists of 15 residues. The germline gives CDR1 MNHEY, CDR2 SVGAGI. The V gene end was trimmed by 0 bases and the J gene end by 4 bases; junction bases not matched to a gene: 2. The chain's CDR3 is CASSYSWGGTGELFF. The CDR3 nucleotides read TGTGCCAGCAGTTACTCGTGGGGGGGCACCGGGGAGCTGTTTTTT.

The V and J genes are TRBV7-8 and TRBJ2-1, with D possibly being TRBD2 (6 bases). V was shortened by 5 bases and J by 7 bases, with 21 bases between the two germline ends. Per germline, CDR1 SGHVS and CDR2 FQNEAQ. The CDR3 runs to 16 residues. The CDR3 sequence is CASSPGSLSFYNEQFF. The CDR3 coding sequence is TGTGCCAGCAGCCCCGGGAGTCTATCCTTTTATAATGAGCAGTTCTTC.

This clonotype was counted ten times or more. V is TRBV29-1 and J is TRBJ2-5; 8 nucleotides match TRBD2. V was clipped by 7 bases and J by 4 bases; unmatched bases: 5. Germline loops: CDR1 SQVTM, CDR2 ANQGSEA. The CDR3 consists of 12 residues. The DNA for the CDR3 is TGCAGCGGGGGGACTAGGGGAGAGACCCAGTACTTC. It translates to CSGGTRGETQYF.

As to this clonotype: This CDR3 is missing its conserved last phenylalanine or tryptophan, likely due to a read error. The CDR3, as DNA: TGTGCCAACACCCCCGACAGGGTCCAGGGTGGCTACACCTCC. Protein product: CANTPDRVQGGYTS. The V call is TRBV6-5, the J call TRBJ1-2, with 7 bases aligning to TRBD1. The germline V gene has CDR1 MNHEY and CDR2 SVGAGI. Unmatched junction bases numbered 15, after V lost 10 bases and J lost 7 bases. The CDR3 has 14 amino acids.

About this clonotype itself: Here the CDR3 omits its conserved ending phenylalanine or tryptophan, so a read error is the likely source. The genes are TRBV5-1 and TRBJ2-1, with 8 nucleotides matching TRBD2. CDR3 length: 14 residues. Germline-derived CDR1 and CDR2 are SGHRS and YFSETQ. V lost 2 bases to trimming and J lost 6 bases; unmatched junction nucleotides: 4. The CDR3 sequence: CASSFSGIRNEQFL. The CDR3 DNA sequence: TGCGCCAGCAGCTTTAGCGGGATTCGCAATGAGCAGTTCCTC.